The rows below give T cell receptor beta chains drawn from one sample of a study of T-cell reconstitution after alpha-beta-depleted transplantation in children. From the PCR reads, TCRdb called clonotypes with MiXCR, one entry per CDR3 protein. The sample comprises about 400,000 distinct CDR3 sequences, about a fifth of which are singletons, and approximately 3.8% rests with the top ten. The sample in question was PBMCs from the stem cell graft donor, obtained from the stem cell graft. All receptors derive from a human donor who donated a stem cell graft to a child with acute myeloid leukemia. Each CDR3 is given with its conserved first and last residue. Each record gives: D gene, J gene, V gene, clone size, CDR3 DNA, CDR3 protein. D genes are given only for firm matches. The size entry is marked missing in some rows and otherwise reads once, few, many or a size class.

d_gene: NA; j_gene: TRBJ1-1; v_gene: TRBV30; abundance: NA; CDR3nt: TGTGCCTGGAGTCCGACGAGTAGCCCTGAAGCTTTCTTT; CDR3aa: CAWSPTSSPEAFF
d_gene: NA; j_gene: TRBJ2-5; v_gene: TRBV28; abundance: NA; CDR3nt: TGTGCCAGCAGTTTTTTACTAATTCAAGAGACCCAGTACTTC; CDR3aa: CASSFLLIQETQYF
d_gene: NA; j_gene: TRBJ2-3; v_gene: TRBV18; abundance: NA; CDR3nt: TGTGCCAGCTCACTAATCGAAACAGATACGCAGTATTTT; CDR3aa: CASSLIETDTQYF
d_gene: NA; j_gene: TRBJ2-3; v_gene: TRBV7-2; abundance: NA; CDR3nt: TGTGCCAGCAGCCTCGATGCCGATACGCAGTATTTT; CDR3aa: CASSLDADTQYF
d_gene: TRBD1; j_gene: TRBJ1-5; v_gene: TRBV4-3; abundance: few; CDR3nt: TGCGCCAGCAGCCAATCGACCCGAGGACAGGGGGATTTGGCCCAGCATTTT; CDR3aa: CASSQSTRGQGDLAQHF
d_gene: NA; j_gene: TRBJ2-7; v_gene: TRBV13; abundance: NA; CDR3nt: TGTGCCAGCAGCCCTGGAGGAGTCTCCTACGAGCAGTACTTC; CDR3aa: CASSPGGVSYEQYF
d_gene: TRBD1; j_gene: TRBJ2-5; v_gene: TRBV11-2; abundance: NA; CDR3nt: TGTGCCAGCAGCTTCGGGACAGGGTCTGTTCAGGAGACCCAGTACTTC; CDR3aa: CASSFGTGSVQETQYF
d_gene: TRBD2; j_gene: TRBJ2-2; v_gene: TRBV27; abundance: many; CDR3nt: TGTGCCAGTAGACTAGCGGGAGGAACCGGGGAGCTGTTTTTT; CDR3aa: CASRLAGGTGELFF
d_gene: NA; j_gene: TRBJ2-2; v_gene: TRBV20-1; abundance: many; CDR3nt: TGCAGTGCTGTGAGACTGACCGGGGAGCTGTTTTTT; CDR3aa: CSAVRLTGELFF
d_gene: NA; j_gene: TRBJ1-5; v_gene: TRBV10-3; abundance: few; CDR3nt: TGTGCCATCAGTGAGACTCTCGGGGTCAACCAGCCCCAGCATTTT; CDR3aa: CAISETLGVNQPQHF
d_gene: NA; j_gene: TRBJ2-5; v_gene: TRBV24-1; abundance: NA; CDR3nt: TGTGCCACCAGTGAGTGGGACAACCAAGAGACCCAGTACTTC; CDR3aa: CATSEWDNQETQYF
d_gene: NA; j_gene: TRBJ1-6; v_gene: TRBV29-1; abundance: many; CDR3nt: TGCAGCGTTGCTTTGGACGAGAATTCACCCCTCCACTTT; CDR3aa: CSVALDENSPLHF
d_gene: NA; j_gene: TRBJ2-5; v_gene: TRBV4-3; abundance: few; CDR3nt: TGCGCCAGCAGCCAAGAAATAGCGGAAGAGACCCAGTACTTC; CDR3aa: CASSQEIAEETQYF
d_gene: TRBD1; j_gene: TRBJ1-5; v_gene: TRBV25-1; abundance: many; CDR3nt: TGTGCCAGCAGTGATGGACAGGGTGAGCAGCCCCAGCATTTT; CDR3aa: CASSDGQGEQPQHF
d_gene: TRBD1; j_gene: TRBJ1-1; v_gene: TRBV6-5; abundance: NA; CDR3nt: TGTGCCAGCAGTTATGGACAGGGTCTGAACACTGAAGCTTTCTTT; CDR3aa: CASSYGQGLNTEAFF
d_gene: TRBD2; j_gene: TRBJ2-3; v_gene: TRBV20-1; abundance: many; CDR3nt: TGCAGTGCTAGACGATCTCTAGCGGGACCAGGCACAGATACGCAGTATTTT; CDR3aa: CSARRSLAGPGTDTQYF
d_gene: TRBD2; j_gene: TRBJ2-7; v_gene: TRBV28; abundance: NA; CDR3nt: TGTGCCAGCAGTTTACCCAGGTTAATTCAGGCGGGAGGGTACGAGCAGTACTTC; CDR3aa: CASSLPRLIQAGGYEQYF
d_gene: NA; j_gene: TRBJ2-2; v_gene: TRBV5-1; abundance: NA; CDR3nt: TGCGCCAGCAGATTCACGGAGTTTGGAACCGGGGAGCTGTTTTTT; CDR3aa: CASRFTEFGTGELFF
d_gene: NA; j_gene: TRBJ1-5; v_gene: TRBV28; abundance: NA; CDR3nt: TGTGCCAGCAGTTTTGGGCGATATCAGCCCCAGCATTTT; CDR3aa: CASSFGRYQPQHF
d_gene: NA; j_gene: TRBJ1-5; v_gene: TRBV4-2; abundance: NA; CDR3nt: TGTGCCAGCAGCCATTATGTGGGTGATCAGCCCCAGCATTTT; CDR3aa: CASSHYVGDQPQHF
d_gene: NA; j_gene: TRBJ2-3; v_gene: TRBV12-3/TRBV12-4; abundance: many; CDR3nt: TGTGCCAGCAGTTTTTCTAGCGTGAGGACAGATACGCAGTATTTT; CDR3aa: CASSFSSVRTDTQYF
d_gene: TRBD2; j_gene: TRBJ2-1; v_gene: TRBV29-1; abundance: NA; CDR3nt: TGCAGCGTGGGTACATCTAGCGGCTACAATGAGCAGTTCTTC; CDR3aa: CSVGTSSGYNEQFF
d_gene: TRBD1; j_gene: TRBJ2-3; v_gene: TRBV6-2/TRBV6-3; abundance: few; CDR3nt: TGTGCCAGCAGCGACAGGGGCGCTGCGTCCACAGATACGCAGTATTTT; CDR3aa: CASSDRGAASTDTQYF
d_gene: TRBD2; j_gene: TRBJ2-5; v_gene: TRBV29-1; abundance: NA; CDR3nt: TGCAGCGTGGCAACTAGCGGGGCCAAAGAGACCCAGTACTTC; CDR3aa: CSVATSGAKETQYF
d_gene: NA; j_gene: TRBJ2-7; v_gene: TRBV9; abundance: NA; CDR3nt: TGTGCCAGCAGCGTAGGGGAGAAGGAGCAGTACTTC; CDR3aa: CASSVGEKEQYF
d_gene: NA; j_gene: TRBJ2-7; v_gene: TRBV20-1; abundance: NA; CDR3nt: TGCAGTGCTAGAGCCCCAGGGGGGGAGCAGTACTTC; CDR3aa: CSARAPGGEQYF
d_gene: TRBD2; j_gene: TRBJ2-1; v_gene: TRBV12-3/TRBV12-4; abundance: many; CDR3nt: TGTGCCAGCAGTCACCGGGGTAGCGGGAGCCACAATGAGCAGTTCTTC; CDR3aa: CASSHRGSGSHNEQFF
d_gene: NA; j_gene: TRBJ1-6; v_gene: TRBV19; abundance: NA; CDR3nt: TGTGCCAGTAGTATCCGACAGGACAGAAATTCACCCCTCCACTTT; CDR3aa: CASSIRQDRNSPLHF
d_gene: TRBD2; j_gene: TRBJ2-1; v_gene: TRBV20-1; abundance: few; CDR3nt: TGCAGTGCTAGGCGGGAGTCTCGGCGTGAGCAGTTCTTC; CDR3aa: CSARRESRREQFF
d_gene: TRBD1; j_gene: TRBJ2-5; v_gene: TRBV11-2; abundance: few; CDR3nt: TGTGCCAGCAGCGCCGGGACAGTACCTCAAGAGACCCAGTACTTC; CDR3aa: CASSAGTVPQETQYF
d_gene: TRBD2; j_gene: TRBJ2-7; v_gene: TRBV11-2; abundance: NA; CDR3nt: TGTGCCAGCAGCACCTTAGCGGGGAAATCCTACGAGCAGTACTTC; CDR3aa: CASSTLAGKSYEQYF
d_gene: NA; j_gene: TRBJ2-1; v_gene: TRBV6-5; abundance: few; CDR3nt: TGTGCCAGCGCCCAGACTTGGGGAGAGCAATTCTTC; CDR3aa: CASAQTWGEQFF